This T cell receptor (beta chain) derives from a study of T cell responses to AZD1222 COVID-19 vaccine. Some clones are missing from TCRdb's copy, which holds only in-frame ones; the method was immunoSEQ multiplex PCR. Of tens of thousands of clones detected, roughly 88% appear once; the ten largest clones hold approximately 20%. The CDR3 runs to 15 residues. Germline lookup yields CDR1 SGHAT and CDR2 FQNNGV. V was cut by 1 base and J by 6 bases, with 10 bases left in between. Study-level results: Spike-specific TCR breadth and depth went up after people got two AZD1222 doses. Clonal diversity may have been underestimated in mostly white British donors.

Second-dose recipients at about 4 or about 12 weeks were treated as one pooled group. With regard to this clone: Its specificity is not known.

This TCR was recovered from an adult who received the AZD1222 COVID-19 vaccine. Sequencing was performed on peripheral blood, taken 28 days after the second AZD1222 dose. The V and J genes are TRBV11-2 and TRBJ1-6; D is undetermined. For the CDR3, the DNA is TGTGCCAGCAGCTTAGTCGGCAGGACTAATTCACCCCTCCACTTT. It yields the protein CASSLVGRTNSPLHF.